This TCR beta chain comes out of a study of T-cell reconstitution after alpha-beta-depleted transplantation in children. In its sample, this clonotype was seen a few times. Unique molecular identifiers were incorporated when the TCRbeta library was constructed. TCRdb re-called the PCR reads with MiXCR, one entry per CDR3 protein. The table includes about 610,000 distinct CDR3 sequences, about 10% detected once. After removal of 3 bases from V and 4 bases from J, the junction contained 3 bases not matched to a gene. Per the germline V gene, CDR1 is LNHNV and CDR2 is YYDKDF (reference sequence). The CDR3 runs 15 residues.

This TCR derives from a human donor who donated a stem cell graft to a child with acute myeloid leukemia. The rearrangement uses TRBV15 and TRBJ2-5; 12 nucleotides agree with TRBD2. The input for sequencing was PBMCs from the stem cell graft donor, taken from the stem cell graft. The CDR3, as DNA: TGTGCCACCAGCAGCAGGACTAGCGGGACAGAGACCCAGTACTTC. Translated: CATSSRTSGTETQYF.